This T cell receptor (beta chain) was obtained from a study of blood T cell repertoires in COVID-19. Clones were read by immunoSEQ multiplex PCR, and TCRdb kept only the in-frame ones, dropping some. The repertoire holds over 100,000 clones, with roughly 83% as singletons. The V gene's germline CDR1 is SGHRS and CDR2 YFSETQ. The CDR3 loop spans 15 amino acids. Trimming at V came to 6 bases and at J to 3 bases, leaving 7 bases not matched to a gene. The sample taken for sequencing was peripheral blood. This rearrangement joins TRBV5-1 to TRBJ2-2, with 8 bases fitting TRBD2. The receptor comes from a woman in her seventies with acute or convalescent COVID-19. The CDR3, as DNA: TGCGCCAGCAACGTAGCGGGGCCCGACACCGGGGAGCTGTTTTTT. Translating gives CASNVAGPDTGELFF.